The 5 T cell receptor beta chains listed next were all sequenced from one sample in a study of T cell responses to AZD1222 COVID-19 vaccine. Produced via immunoSEQ multiplex PCR; TCRdb's table is partial and in-frame only. The sample yields 95,000 to 120,000 clones, 88% seen once. Sequenced here: peripheral blood, sampled 28 days after the second AZD1222 dose. These receptor sequences come from an adult who received the AZD1222 COVID-19 vaccine.

The rearrangement uses TRBV6-2 or TRBV6-3 and TRBJ2-5; 12 bases line up with TRBD2. The V gene's germline CDR1 is MNHEY and CDR2 SVGEGT. Trimming at V came to 3 bases and at J to 4 bases, leaving 6 bases not matched to a gene. This CDR3 comprises 16 residues. The DNA for the CDR3 is TGTGCCAGCAGTTATCCGACTAGCGGGGGAGTAGAGACCCAGTACTTC. Its protein is CASSYPTSGGVETQYF.

The rearrangement uses TRBV20-1 and TRBJ2-2; possibly TRBD2 for D (5 bases). The CDR3 is 11 residues long. V lost 5 bases, J lost 7 bases, and 8 bases lay in between. The germline CDR1 and CDR2 sequences are DFQATT and SNEGSKA (reference sequence). The CDR3 coding sequence is TGCAGTGCTCCCCGGGGCGGGGAGCTGTTTTTT. Amino acid sequence: CSAPRGGELFF.

This clone was observed a few times. The chain links TRBV6-5 to TRBJ2-1; 8 bases fit TRBD2. J was trimmed by 6 bases and V by 7 bases; bases with no gene match: 8. Germline CDR1 reads MNHEY; CDR2 reads SVGAGI. The CDR3 totals 14 residues. The CDR3 DNA follows: TGTGCCAGCACCCCGGGGGGGCTGTCCAATGAGCAGTTCTTC. Translation: CASTPGGLSNEQFF.

The V call is TRBV29-1, the J call TRBJ2-7; a possible D gene is TRBD2 (5 bases). Germline V gene lookup returns CDR1 SQVTM and CDR2 ANQGSEA. The CDR3 runs 14 residues. Trimming removed 4 bases at V and 9 bases at J, with 22 bases between. CDR3 sequence (DNA): TGCAGCGTTGGAGAGGGAGAAGTGTCAAGAGGGCAGTACTTC. It encodes CSVGEGEVSRGQYF.

The rearrangement uses TRBV4-3 and TRBJ2-7; perhaps TRBD1 as D (6 bases). CDR3 length: 17 amino acids. Trimming cost V 1 base and J 3 bases, with 19 bases left between them. Per germline, CDR1 LGHNA and CDR2 YSLEER. CDR3 residues: CASSQGVFSGEYYEQYF. The CDR3 DNA sequence: TGCGCCAGCAGCCAAGGGGTGTTCTCAGGGGAGTACTACGAGCAGTACTTC.